The 13 T cell receptor beta chains reported below all come from one sample, sequenced in a study of T cells after posttransplantation cyclophosphamide. Here immunoSEQ multiplex PCR was the method, and the copy in TCRdb shows in-frame clones only, minus some. The sample includes 30,000 to 45,000 clones, none of them occurring once. The sample comprised PBMCs. Receptors were obtained from a girl aged 5-17 years in good health, CMV-negative, and a related stem cell transplant donor.

This chain uses TRBV11-2 with TRBJ2-1, with D possibly matching TRBD2 (6 bases). This CDR3 has 15 amino acids. The germline CDR1 and CDR2 sequences are SGHAT and FQNNGV. V was trimmed by 2 bases and J by 4 bases, leaving 12 bases between them. This chain's CDR3 is CASSLYGGVYNEQFF. The DNA for the CDR3 is TGTGCCAGCAGCTTATATGGCGGGGTTTACAATGAGCAGTTCTTC.

At least ten counts were recorded for this clone. The chain links TRBV7-2 to TRBJ2-3; maybe TRBD1 (6 bases). V was pared by 1 base and J by 6 bases, with 11 bases between. Germline-derived CDR1 and CDR2 are SGHTA and FQGNSA. There are 14 residues in the CDR3. The CDR3 DNA follows: TGTGCCAGCAGCTTAGATGCAGGGGCTGATACGCAGTATTTT. Its protein product is CASSLDAGADTQYF.

This clone occurred a few times. This sequence joins TRBV15 and TRBJ1-2; 9 positions agree with TRBD1. This CDR3 region has 16 residues. CDR1 is LNHNV and CDR2 is YYDKDF in the germline V gene (reference sequence). Unmatched junction bases numbered 10, after V lost 0 bases and J lost 8 bases. The CDR3 region is CATSRDPLTGGSGYTF. The CDR3 DNA is TGTGCCACCAGCAGAGATCCCTTAACAGGGGGCAGCGGCTACACCTTC. Full variable domain (rest looked up from reference TRBV15 and TRBJ1-2): DAMVIQNPRYQVTQFGKPVTLSCSQTLNHNVMYWYQQKSSQAPKLLFHYYDKDFNNEADTPDNFQSRRPNTSFCFLDIRSPGLGDTAMYLCATSRDPLTGGSGYTFGSGTRLTVV.

The genes are TRBV6-4 and TRBJ2-1; 12 bases line up with TRBD2. V shed 0 bases and J 8 bases; nucleotides not matched to a gene: 2. CDR3 size: 15 residues. From germline, CDR1 is MRHNA and CDR2 SNTAGT. Here the CDR3 reads CASSDSASGGDEQFF. Here the CDR3 DNA reads TGTGCCAGCAGTGACTCGGCTAGCGGGGGGGATGAGCAGTTCTTC.

This clone was observed at least ten times. This chain connects TRBV28 to TRBJ2-5; 11 bases match TRBD2. V lost 6 bases and J lost 4; bases outside the gene matches: 10. The CDR3 runs 16 residues. Germline V gene data show CDR1 as MDHEN and CDR2 as SYDVKM. The CDR3 coding sequence is TGTGCCAGCAGCCTACTCGGGACTAGCGGTCCAGAGACCCAGTACTTC. Encoded protein: CASSLLGTSGPETQYF. The variable domain in full, completed from reference TRBV28 and TRBJ2-5, reads DVKVTQSSRYLVKRTGEKVFLECVQDMDHENMFWYRQDPGLGLRLIYFSYDVKMKEKGDIPEGYSVSREKKERFSLILESASTNQTSMYLCASSLLGTSGPETQYFGPGTRLLVL.

The chain links TRBV6-5 to TRBJ1-4; possibly TRBD1 for D (6 bases). There are 15 residues in the CDR3. CDR1 is MNHEY, CDR2 SVGAGI, per germline. The V and J ends lost 6 bases and 3 bases respectively, with 14 bases between them. CDR3 bases: TGTGCCAGCAGCCCCGTCGAGGGGGCTAATGAAAAACTGTTTTTT. It translates to CASSPVEGANEKLFF.

There are many counts of this clone. This rearrangement joins TRBV5-6 to TRBJ2-7; 8 nucleotides match TRBD1. V shed 4 bases and J 5 bases; nucleotides not matched to a gene: 5. Germline loops: CDR1 SGHDT, CDR2 YYEEEE. This CDR3 comprises 13 residues. In DNA, the CDR3 is TGTGCCAGCAGCCGACAGGGGTTACACGAGCAGTACTTC. Translating it yields CASSRQGLHEQYF.

At least ten counts were recorded for this clone. J is TRBJ1-6 and V is TRBV6-1; TRBD1 might be the D (6 bases). Trimming removed 2 bases at V and 9 bases at J, with 11 bases between. Germline-derived CDR1 and CDR2 are MNHNS and SASEGT. This CDR3 is 14 amino acids long. The CDR3: CASSEPHRASPLHF. DNA for the CDR3: TGTGCCAGCAGTGAACCCCACAGGGCTTCACCCCTCCACTTT.

This clone was counted a few times. The rearrangement uses TRBV5-1 and TRBJ1-2; D not resolved. Trimming removed 0 bases at V and 0 bases at J, with 9 bases between. CDR1 and CDR2 from the germline V gene are SGHRS and YFSETQ. The length of the CDR3 is 15 residues. CDR3 in amino acids: CASSLATQSNYGYTF. For the CDR3, the DNA is TGCGCCAGCAGCTTGGCCACCCAGTCTAACTATGGCTACACCTTC.

This clone was seen only a few times. The chain couples TRBV30 to TRBJ2-1, with TRBD1 identical over 9 bases. The CDR3 consists of 16 residues. V dropped 3 bases and J dropped 6; count of bases not matched to a gene: 12. Germline loops: CDR1 GTSNPN, CDR2 SVGIG (reference sequence). The CDR3 DNA sequence: TGTGCCTGGAGATTCTTACCGGGACAGGGCTCCAATGAGCAGTTCTTC. Amino acid sequence: CAWRFLPGQGSNEQFF.

This clone occurred a few times. V is TRBV14 and J is TRBJ1-2; tentatively, D is TRBD1 (5 bases). The CDR3 runs to 11 residues. V dropped 5 bases and J dropped 9 bases, with 10 bases sitting between them. CDR1 and CDR2 from the germline V gene are SGHDN and FVKESK. This CDR3 reads CASSRGYRYTF. CDR3 coding DNA: TGTGCCAGCAGCAGGGGATATCGCTACACCTTC.

Many counts were recorded for this clone. The V gene is TRBV11-2, the J gene TRBJ2-1, with 9 nucleotides matching TRBD1. This CDR3 spans 16 amino acids. The trim removed 1 base at V and 8 bases at J, leaving 9 bases unmatched. The germline CDR1 and CDR2 sequences are SGHAT and FQNNGV. CDR3 DNA: TGTGCCAGCAGCTTAGGGGACAGGGTTAGGTTCGATGAGCAGTTCTTC. It specifies CASSLGDRVRFDEQFF. Supplemented by reference TRBV11-2 and TRBJ2-1, the full variable domain reads EAGVAQSPRYKIIEKRQSVAFWCNPISGHATLYWYQQILGQGPKLLIQFQNNGVVDDSQLPKDRFSAERLKGVDSTLKIQPAKLEDSAVYLCASSLGDRVRFDEQFFGPGTRLTVL.

A few counts support this clone. The genes are TRBV10-1 and TRBJ1-2, with 7 nucleotides matching TRBD1. The CDR3 covers 15 residues. CDR1 is WNHNN, CDR2 SYGVQD, per germline (reference sequence). V trimming: 2 bases; J trimming: 5 bases; junction bases outside the gene matches: 8. Written as DNA, the CDR3 is TGCGCCAGCAGTGAGCAGACAGGGTTAGGGTATGGCTACACCTTC. This gives the protein CASSEQTGLGYGYTF.